This T cell receptor beta chain originates from a study of blood T cell repertoires in COVID-19. Study-wide context: Spain, Italy and the United States supplied samples that represented acute and convalescent COVID-19. T cells, B-cell-depleted T cells, or PBMCs provided the cDNA or gDNA that served as material.

Original analysis: Nucleated cell number was recorded as an estimate derived from reference gene primer amplification. The protocol was immunoSEQ multiplex PCR, while the TCRdb copy is restricted to in-frame clones and leaves out a portion. V and J calls and clone size are given by that table; D and trimming were obtained from the DNA. The sample holds roughly 120,000 clones, around three quarters seen once. CDR3 size: 17 residues. Germline CDR1 MDHEN, CDR2 SYDVKM. Losses at the gene ends were 3 bases for V and 4 bases for J; bases not matched to a gene: 14. The sample consisted of peripheral blood. V usage is TRBV28 and J usage is TRBJ2-7; TRBD2 matches 8 bases. This TCR was sampled from a man between 70 and 80 years old with acute or convalescent COVID-19. The CDR3 loop is CASSFSGNTPWVYEQYF. The CDR3 nucleotides read TGTGCCAGCAGTTTTAGCGGGAACACTCCCTGGGTTTACGAGCAGTACTTC.